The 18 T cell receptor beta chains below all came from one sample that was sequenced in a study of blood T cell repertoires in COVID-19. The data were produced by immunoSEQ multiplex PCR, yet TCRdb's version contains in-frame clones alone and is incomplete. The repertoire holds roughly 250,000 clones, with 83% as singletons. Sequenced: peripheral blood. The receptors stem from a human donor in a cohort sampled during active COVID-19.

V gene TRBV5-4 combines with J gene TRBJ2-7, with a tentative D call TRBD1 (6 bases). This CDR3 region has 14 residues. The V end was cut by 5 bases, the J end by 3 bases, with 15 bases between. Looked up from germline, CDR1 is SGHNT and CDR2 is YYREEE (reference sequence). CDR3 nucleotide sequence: TGTGCCAGCAGTTCTCGACAGGCAATCTACGAGCAGTACTTC. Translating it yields CASSSRQAIYEQYF.

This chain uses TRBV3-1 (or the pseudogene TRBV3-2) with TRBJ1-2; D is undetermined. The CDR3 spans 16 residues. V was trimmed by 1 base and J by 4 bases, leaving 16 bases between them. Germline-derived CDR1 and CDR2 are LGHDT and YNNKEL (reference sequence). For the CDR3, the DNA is TGTGCCAGCAGCCAAGGGAGTCCGCCGAGTCCCTATGGCTACACCTTC. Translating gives CASSQGSPPSPYGYTF.

The CDR3 DNA reads TGTGCCATCAGTGAAAAGGGGAAATCGGCCGGGGAGCTGTTTTTT. This translates into CAISEKGKSAGELFF. The rearrangement joins TRBV10-3 to TRBJ2-2; D is perhaps TRBD1 (5 bases). Germline assignment: CDR1 ENHRY and CDR2 SYGVKD. Trimming left V 3 bases short and J 6 bases short, with 14 bases between. The CDR3 spans 15 residues.

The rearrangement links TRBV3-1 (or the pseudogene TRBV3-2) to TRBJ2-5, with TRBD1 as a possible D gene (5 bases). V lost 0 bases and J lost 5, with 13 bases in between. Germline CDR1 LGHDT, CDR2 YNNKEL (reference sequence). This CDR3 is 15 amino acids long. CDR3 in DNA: TGTGCCAGCAGCCAAGATCCCCCAGGGTCGGAGACCCAGTACTTC. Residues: CASSQDPPGSETQYF.

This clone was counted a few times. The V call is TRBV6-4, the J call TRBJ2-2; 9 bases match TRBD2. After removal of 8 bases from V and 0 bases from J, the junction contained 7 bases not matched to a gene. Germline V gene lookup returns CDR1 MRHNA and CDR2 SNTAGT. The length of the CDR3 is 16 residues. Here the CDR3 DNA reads TGTGCCAGCTCTCCGGGACTAGCTACGAACACCGGGGAGCTGTTTTTT. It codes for CASSPGLATNTGELFF.

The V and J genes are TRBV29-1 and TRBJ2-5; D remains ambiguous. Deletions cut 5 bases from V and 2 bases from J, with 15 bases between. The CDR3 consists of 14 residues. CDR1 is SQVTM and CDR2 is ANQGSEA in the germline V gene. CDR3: CSVRVQSGQETQYF. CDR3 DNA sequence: TGCAGCGTTCGGGTTCAAAGTGGTCAAGAGACCCAGTACTTC. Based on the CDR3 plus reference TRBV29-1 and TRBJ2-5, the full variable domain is SAVISQKPSRDICQRGTSLTIQCQVDSQVTMMFWYRQQPGQSLTLIATANQGSEATYESGFVIDKFPISRPNLTFSTLTVSNMSPEDSSIYLCSVRVQSGQETQYFGPGTRLLVL.

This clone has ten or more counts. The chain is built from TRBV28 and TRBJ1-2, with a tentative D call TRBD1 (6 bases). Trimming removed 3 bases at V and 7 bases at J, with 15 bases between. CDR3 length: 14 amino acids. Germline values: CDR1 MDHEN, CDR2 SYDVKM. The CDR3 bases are TGTGCCAGCAGTTTGATGGGGGCGCAAGGTGGCTACACCTTC. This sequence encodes CASSLMGAQGGYTF.

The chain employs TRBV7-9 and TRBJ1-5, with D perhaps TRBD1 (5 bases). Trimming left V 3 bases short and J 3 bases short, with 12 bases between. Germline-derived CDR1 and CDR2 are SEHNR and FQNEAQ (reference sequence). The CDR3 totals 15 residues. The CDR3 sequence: CASSLTGGDNQPQHF. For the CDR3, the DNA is TGTGCCAGCAGCTTGACGGGGGGGGACAATCAGCCCCAGCATTTT.

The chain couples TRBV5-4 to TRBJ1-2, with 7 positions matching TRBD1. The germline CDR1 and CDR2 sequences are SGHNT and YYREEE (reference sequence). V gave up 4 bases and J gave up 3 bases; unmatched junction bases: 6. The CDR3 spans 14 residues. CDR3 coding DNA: TGTGCCAGCAGCAGGGGGCGGGGGGACTATGGCTACACCTTC. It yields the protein CASSRGRGDYGYTF.

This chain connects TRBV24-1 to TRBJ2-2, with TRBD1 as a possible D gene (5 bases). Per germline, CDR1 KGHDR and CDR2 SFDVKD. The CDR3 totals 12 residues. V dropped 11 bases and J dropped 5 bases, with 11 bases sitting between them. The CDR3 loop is CAIGKGTGELFF. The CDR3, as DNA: TGTGCCATCGGAAAGGGGACCGGGGAGCTGTTTTTT.

The CDR3: CASSWDRGFQETQYF. CDR3 nucleotide sequence: TGTGCCAGCAGCTGGGACAGGGGCTTCCAAGAGACCCAGTACTTC. The rearrangement joins TRBV2 to TRBJ2-5; 10 nucleotides match TRBD1. The length of the CDR3 is 15 residues. The ends lost 6 bases at V and 1 base at J; junction bases unmatched: 5. Germline CDR1 is SNHLY and CDR2 is FYNNEI.

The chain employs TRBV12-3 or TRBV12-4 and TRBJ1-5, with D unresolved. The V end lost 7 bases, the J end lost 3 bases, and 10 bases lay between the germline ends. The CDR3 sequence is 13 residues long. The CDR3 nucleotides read TGTGCCAGCACCCCGACTAACAATCAGCCCCAGCATTTT. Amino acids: CASTPTNNQPQHF.

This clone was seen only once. The CDR3: CASLGRGYNEQFF. The CDR3 nucleotides read TGTGCCAGCCTCGGAAGGGGCTACAATGAGCAGTTCTTC. The rearrangement links TRBV6-5 to TRBJ2-1; perhaps TRBD1 as D (5 bases). Per the germline V gene, CDR1 is MNHEY and CDR2 is SVGAGI. The CDR3 consists of 13 residues. Between the trimmed V and J ends, which lost 8 bases and 3 bases, there was a span of 11 bases.

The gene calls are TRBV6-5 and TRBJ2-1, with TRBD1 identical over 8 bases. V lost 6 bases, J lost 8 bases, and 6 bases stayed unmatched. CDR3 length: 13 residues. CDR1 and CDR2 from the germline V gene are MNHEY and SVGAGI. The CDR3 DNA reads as TGTGCCAGCAGAGGACAGGGTATGGATGAGCAGTTCTTC. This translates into CASRGQGMDEQFF.

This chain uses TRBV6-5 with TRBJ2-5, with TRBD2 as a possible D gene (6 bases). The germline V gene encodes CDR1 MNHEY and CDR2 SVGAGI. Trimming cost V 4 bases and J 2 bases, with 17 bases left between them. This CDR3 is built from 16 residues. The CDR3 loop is CASSFLGQGGQETQYF. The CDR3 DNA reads TGTGCCAGCAGTTTCCTTGGGCAGGGAGGTCAAGAGACCCAGTACTTC.

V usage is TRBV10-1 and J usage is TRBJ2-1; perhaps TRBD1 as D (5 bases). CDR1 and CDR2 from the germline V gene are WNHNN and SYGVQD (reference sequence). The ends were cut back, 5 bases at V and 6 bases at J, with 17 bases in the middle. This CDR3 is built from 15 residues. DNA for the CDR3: TGCGCCAGCAGTTCAGTGCAGGGATATGGCAATGAGCAGTTCTTC. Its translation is CASSSVQGYGNEQFF.

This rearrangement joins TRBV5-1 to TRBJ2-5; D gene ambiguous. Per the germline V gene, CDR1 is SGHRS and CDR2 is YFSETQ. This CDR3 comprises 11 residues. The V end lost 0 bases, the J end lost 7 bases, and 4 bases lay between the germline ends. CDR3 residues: CASSLEATQYF. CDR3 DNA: TGCGCCAGCAGCTTGGAAGCGACCCAGTACTTC.

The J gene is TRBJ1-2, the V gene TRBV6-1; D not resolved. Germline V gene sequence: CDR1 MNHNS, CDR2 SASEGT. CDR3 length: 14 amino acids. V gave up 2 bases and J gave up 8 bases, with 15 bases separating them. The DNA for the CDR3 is TGTGCCAGCAGTGAAAGGCACGGGTCTAGGGGCTACACCTTC. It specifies CASSERHGSRGYTF.